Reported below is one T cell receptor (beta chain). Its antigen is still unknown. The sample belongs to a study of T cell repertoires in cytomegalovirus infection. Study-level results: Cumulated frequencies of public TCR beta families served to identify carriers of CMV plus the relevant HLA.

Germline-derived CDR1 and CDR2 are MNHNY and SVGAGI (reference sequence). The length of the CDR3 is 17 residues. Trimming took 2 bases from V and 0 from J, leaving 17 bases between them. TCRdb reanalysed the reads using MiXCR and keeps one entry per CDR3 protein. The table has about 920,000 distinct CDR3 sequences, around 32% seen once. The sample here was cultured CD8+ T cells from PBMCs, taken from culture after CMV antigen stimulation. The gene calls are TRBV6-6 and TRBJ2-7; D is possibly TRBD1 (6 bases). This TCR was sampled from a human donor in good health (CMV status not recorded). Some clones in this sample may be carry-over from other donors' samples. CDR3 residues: CASSYQLVGTLSYEQYF. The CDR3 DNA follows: TGTGCCAGCAGTTACCAGTTAGTAGGGACACTCTCCTACGAGCAGTACTTC.